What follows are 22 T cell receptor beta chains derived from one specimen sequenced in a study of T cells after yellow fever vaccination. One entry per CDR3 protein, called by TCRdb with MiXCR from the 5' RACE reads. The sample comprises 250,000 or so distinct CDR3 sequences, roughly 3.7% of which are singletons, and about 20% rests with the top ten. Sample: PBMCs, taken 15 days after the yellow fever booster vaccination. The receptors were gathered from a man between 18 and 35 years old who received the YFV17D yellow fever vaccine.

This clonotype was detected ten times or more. DNA for the CDR3: TGTGCCAGCAGTTTAGGCCCGGGTGAAAAACTGTTTTTT. This encodes CASSLGPGEKLFF. The chain is built from TRBV12-3 or TRBV12-4 and TRBJ1-4, with D uncertain. The germline V and J ends were trimmed by 1 base and 7 bases, with 7 bases remaining between them. The length of the CDR3 is 13 residues.

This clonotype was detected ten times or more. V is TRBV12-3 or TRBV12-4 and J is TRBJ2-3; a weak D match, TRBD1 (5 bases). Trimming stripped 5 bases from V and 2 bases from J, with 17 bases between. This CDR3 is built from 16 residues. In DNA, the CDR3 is TGTGCCAGCAGTCCCAGACAGAAGGTAGCCACAGATACGCAGTATTTT. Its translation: CASSPRQKVATDTQYF.

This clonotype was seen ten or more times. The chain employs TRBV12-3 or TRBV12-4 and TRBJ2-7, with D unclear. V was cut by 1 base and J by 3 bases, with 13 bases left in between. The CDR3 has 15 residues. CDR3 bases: TGTGCCAGCAGTTTAGGGGTCGCAATAAACTACGAGCAGTACTTC. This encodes CASSLGVAINYEQYF.

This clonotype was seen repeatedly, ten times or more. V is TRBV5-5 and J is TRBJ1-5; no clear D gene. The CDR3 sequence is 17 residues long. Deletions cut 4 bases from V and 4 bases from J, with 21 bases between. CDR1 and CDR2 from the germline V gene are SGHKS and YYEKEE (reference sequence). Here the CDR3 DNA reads TGTGCCAGCAGCCGCCTGGACGGAACGAGCTGGAATCAGCCCCAGCATTTT. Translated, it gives CASSRLDGTSWNQPQHF. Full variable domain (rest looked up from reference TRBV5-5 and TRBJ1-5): DAGVTQSPTHLIKTRGQQVTLRCSPISGHKSVSWYQQVLGQGPQFIFQYYEKEERGRGNFPDRFSARQFPNYSSELNVNALLLGDSALYLCASSRLDGTSWNQPQHFGDGTRLSIL.

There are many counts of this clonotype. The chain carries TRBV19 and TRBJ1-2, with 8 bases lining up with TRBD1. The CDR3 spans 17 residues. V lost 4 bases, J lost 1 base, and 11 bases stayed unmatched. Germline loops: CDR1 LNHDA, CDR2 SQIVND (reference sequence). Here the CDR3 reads CASSTKTGQGLNYGYTF. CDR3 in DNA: TGTGCCAGTAGTACAAAGACCGGACAGGGACTTAACTATGGCTACACCTTC. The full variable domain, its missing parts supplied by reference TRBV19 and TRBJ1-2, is DGGITQSPKYLFRKEGQNVTLSCEQNLNHDAMYWYRQDPGQGLRLIYYSQIVNDFQKGDIAEGYSVSREKKESFPLTVTSAQKNPTAFYLCASSTKTGQGLNYGYTFGSGTRLTVV.

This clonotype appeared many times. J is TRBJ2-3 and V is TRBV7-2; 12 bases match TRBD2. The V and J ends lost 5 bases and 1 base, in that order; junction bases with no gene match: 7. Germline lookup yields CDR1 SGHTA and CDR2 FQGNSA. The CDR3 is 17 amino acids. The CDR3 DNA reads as TGTGCCAGCAGCACCCGACTAGCGGGGGATCGCACAGATACGCAGTATTTT. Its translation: CASSTRLAGDRTDTQYF.

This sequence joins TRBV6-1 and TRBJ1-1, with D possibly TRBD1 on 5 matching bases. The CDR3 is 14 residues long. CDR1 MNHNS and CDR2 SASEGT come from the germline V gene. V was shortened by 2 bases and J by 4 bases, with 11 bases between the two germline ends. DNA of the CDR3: TGTGCCAGCAGTGAATCGGGGGGAGTCACTGAAGCTTTCTTT. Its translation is CASSESGGVTEAFF.

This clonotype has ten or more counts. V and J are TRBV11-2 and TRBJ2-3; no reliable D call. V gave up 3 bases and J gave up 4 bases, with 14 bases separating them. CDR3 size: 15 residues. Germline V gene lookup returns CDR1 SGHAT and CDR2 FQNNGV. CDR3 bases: TGTGCCAGCAGCTTTAACTGGGATAAAGCAGATACGCAGTATTTT. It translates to CASSFNWDKADTQYF.

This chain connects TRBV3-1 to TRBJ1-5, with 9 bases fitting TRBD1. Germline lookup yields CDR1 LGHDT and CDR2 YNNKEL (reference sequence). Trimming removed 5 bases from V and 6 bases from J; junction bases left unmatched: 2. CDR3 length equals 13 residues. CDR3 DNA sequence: TGTGCCAGCAGCGGACAGGGGCCTCAGCCCCAGCATTTT. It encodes CASSGQGPQPQHF.

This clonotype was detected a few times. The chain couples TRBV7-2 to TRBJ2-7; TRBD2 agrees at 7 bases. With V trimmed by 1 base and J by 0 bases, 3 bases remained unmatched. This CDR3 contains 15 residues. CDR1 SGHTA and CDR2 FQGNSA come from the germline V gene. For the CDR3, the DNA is TGTGCCAGCAGCTTAGTCGGGGGGTCCTCCTACGAGCAGTACGTC. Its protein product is CASSLVGGSSYEQYV.

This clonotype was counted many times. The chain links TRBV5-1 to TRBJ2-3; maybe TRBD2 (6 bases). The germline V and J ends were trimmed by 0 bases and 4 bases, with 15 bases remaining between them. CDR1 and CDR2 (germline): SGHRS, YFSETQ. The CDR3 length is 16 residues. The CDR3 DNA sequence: TGCGCCAGCAGCTTGGGAGGGGACCGGAGGGCAGATACGCAGTATTTT. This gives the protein CASSLGGDRRADTQYF.

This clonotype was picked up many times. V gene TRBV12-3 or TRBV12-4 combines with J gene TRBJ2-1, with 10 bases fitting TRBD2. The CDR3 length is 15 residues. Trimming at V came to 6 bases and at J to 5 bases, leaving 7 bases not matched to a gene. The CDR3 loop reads CASSLGLAENNEQFF. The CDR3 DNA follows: TGTGCCAGCAGCCTCGGACTAGCGGAGAACAATGAGCAGTTCTTC.

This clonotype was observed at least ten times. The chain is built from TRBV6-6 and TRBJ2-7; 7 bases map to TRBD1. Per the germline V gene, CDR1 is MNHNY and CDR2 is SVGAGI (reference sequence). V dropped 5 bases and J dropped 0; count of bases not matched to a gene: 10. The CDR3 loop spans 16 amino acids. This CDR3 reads CASSATPRDSSYEQYF. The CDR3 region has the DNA TGTGCCAGCAGTGCGACCCCCAGGGACAGCTCCTACGAGCAGTACTTC.

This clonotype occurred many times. The DNA of the CDR3 is TGCAGTGCTAGAGGCCTCCGGACAGGGTACACTGAAGCTTTCTTT. It translates to CSARGLRTGYTEAFF. The chain recombines TRBV20-1 with TRBJ1-1, with 8 nucleotides matching TRBD1. The V gene end was trimmed by 1 base and the J gene end by 3 bases; junction bases not matched to a gene: 7. In germline, CDR1 is DFQATT, CDR2 SNEGSKA (reference sequence). The CDR3 runs to 15 residues.

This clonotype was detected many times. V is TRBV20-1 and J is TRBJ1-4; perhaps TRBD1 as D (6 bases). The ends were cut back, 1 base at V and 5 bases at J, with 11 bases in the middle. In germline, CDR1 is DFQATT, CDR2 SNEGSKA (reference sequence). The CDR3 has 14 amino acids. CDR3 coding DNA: TGCAGTGCTAGAGTCGGTACAGGGAATGAAAAACTGTTTTTT. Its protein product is CSARVGTGNEKLFF.

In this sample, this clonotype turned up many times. CDR3 amino acids: CASSVGQGSSPLHF. CDR3 nucleotides: TGTGCCAGCAGTGTCGGACAGGGGAGTTCACCCCTCCACTTT. The gene calls are TRBV6-1 and TRBJ1-6, with 9 bases identical to TRBD1. The CDR3 is 14 residues long. V gave up 4 bases and J gave up 9 bases; unmatched junction bases: 4. From germline, CDR1 is MNHNS and CDR2 SASEGT.

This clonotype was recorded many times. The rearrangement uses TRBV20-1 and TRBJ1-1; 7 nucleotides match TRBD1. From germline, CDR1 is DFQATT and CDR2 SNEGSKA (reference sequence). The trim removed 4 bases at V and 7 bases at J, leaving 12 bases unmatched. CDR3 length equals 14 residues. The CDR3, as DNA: TGCAGTGCTATCTCAGGGGGAATCGCGTTTGAAGCTTTCTTT. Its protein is CSAISGGIAFEAFF.

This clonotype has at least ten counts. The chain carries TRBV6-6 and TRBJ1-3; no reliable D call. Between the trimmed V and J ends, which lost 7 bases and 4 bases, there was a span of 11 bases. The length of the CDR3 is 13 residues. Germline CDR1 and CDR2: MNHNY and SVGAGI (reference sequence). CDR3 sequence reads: CASTNGGGNTIYF. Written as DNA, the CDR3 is TGTGCCAGCACCAACGGCGGGGGAAACACCATATATTTT.

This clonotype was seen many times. CDR3 in amino acids: CASSASGISTDTQYF. The DNA for the CDR3 is TGTGCCAGCAGCGCCTCAGGGATTAGCACAGATACGCAGTATTTT. The chain employs TRBV7-3 and TRBJ2-3; D might be TRBD1 (5 bases). The CDR3 spans 15 residues. Germline CDR1 is SGHTA and CDR2 is FQGTGA. V was trimmed by 5 bases and J by 0 bases, leaving 12 bases between them. The full variable domain, rest sourced from reference TRBV7-3 and TRBJ2-3, is GAGVSQTPSNKVTEKGKYVELRCDPISGHTALYWYRQSLGQGPEFLIYFQGTGAADDSGLPNDRFFAVRPEGSVSTLKIQRTERGDSAVYLCASSASGISTDTQYFGPGTRLTVL.

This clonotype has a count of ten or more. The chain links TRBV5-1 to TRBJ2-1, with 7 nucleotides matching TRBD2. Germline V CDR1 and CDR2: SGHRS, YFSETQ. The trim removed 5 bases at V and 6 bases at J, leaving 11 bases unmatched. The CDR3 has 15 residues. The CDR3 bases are TGCGCCAGCAGGTCCGGGACTAACTTAGGCAATGAGCAGTTCTTC. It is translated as CASRSGTNLGNEQFF.

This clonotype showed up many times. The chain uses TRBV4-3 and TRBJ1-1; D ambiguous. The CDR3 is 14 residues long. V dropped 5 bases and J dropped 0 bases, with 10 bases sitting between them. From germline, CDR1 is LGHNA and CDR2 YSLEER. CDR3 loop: CASSRQHMNTEAFF. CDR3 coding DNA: TGCGCCAGCAGCAGGCAACATATGAACACTGAAGCTTTCTTT.

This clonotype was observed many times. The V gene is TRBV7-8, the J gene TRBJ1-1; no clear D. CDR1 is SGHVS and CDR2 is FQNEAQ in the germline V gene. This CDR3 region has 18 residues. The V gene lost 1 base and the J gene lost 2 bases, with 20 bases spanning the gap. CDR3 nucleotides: TGTGCCAGCAGCTTAGGCCGTCGTAGTGCGGGGTCAAACACTGAAGCTTTCTTT. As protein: CASSLGRRSAGSNTEAFF.